One and the same sample provided the 4 T cell receptor beta chains below, sequenced in a study of T-cell memory formation after mild COVID-19. MiXCR, applied by TCRdb to the 5' RACE reads, yields one record per CDR3 protein. Of 90,000 to 130,000 distinct CDR3 sequences in the sample, 15% to 20% were seen once. Sequencing input: PBMCs or a T cell subset sorted from them (not recorded which). The source is a man aged 18 to 35 who had mild COVID-19 (a few samples of this study predate the infection). Cell type and time point are not known.

V gene TRBV7-2 combines with J gene TRBJ1-2; the match to TRBD1 covers 10 bases. The CDR3 covers 13 residues. Germline V gives CDR1 SGHTA, CDR2 FQGNSA. V lost 5 bases and J lost 6; bases outside the gene matches: 3. The CDR3, as DNA: TGTGCCAGCAGCCCGGACAGGGGGAATGGCTACACCTTC. Amino acid sequence: CASSPDRGNGYTF.

This clonotype occurred many times. The chain has TRBV5-1 and TRBJ2-1, with D tentatively TRBD1 (6 bases). This CDR3 contains 14 residues. V was clipped by 3 bases and J by 7 bases, with 14 bases between them. Looked up from germline, CDR1 is SGHRS and CDR2 is YFSETQ. CDR3: CASSSQGLGNEQFF. The CDR3, as DNA: TGCGCCAGCAGCTCTCAGGGGTTAGGGAATGAGCAGTTCTTC.

This clonotype appeared a few times. This chain joins TRBV20-1 and TRBJ2-5, with no clear D. The V end was cut by 6 bases, the J end by 4 bases, with 15 bases between. The CDR3 runs 13 residues. The germline CDR1 and CDR2 sequences are DFQATT and SNEGSKA (reference sequence). CDR3 amino acids: CSATRLVVETQYF. CDR3 bases: TGCAGTGCAACACGTCTAGTGGTAGAGACCCAGTACTTC.

The J gene is TRBJ2-3, the V gene TRBV20-1, with D possibly TRBD1 on 7 matching bases. The V and J ends lost 3 bases and 1 base respectively, with 14 bases between them. CDR3 length equals 15 residues. CDR1 and CDR2 from the germline V gene are DFQATT and SNEGSKA (reference sequence). The CDR3 reads CSARSGGGGTDTQYF. The CDR3 DNA reads as TGCAGTGCTAGGTCCGGAGGGGGCGGCACAGATACGCAGTATTTT.